Listed below are T cell receptor beta chains from one sample, sequenced in a study of cytomegalovirus exposure and HLA in healthy donors. Only in-frame clones appear in the TCRdb table, and some are missing; sequencing was by immunoSEQ multiplex PCR. The sample shows some 130,000 clones, 65% to 80% of them seen only once. The sample was PBMCs. The receptors originated from a man between 40 and 49 years old in good health and CMV-seronegative. The CDR3 runs from the conserved cysteine through the conserved F or W. The order of the fields is D gene, clone size, J gene, V gene, CDR3 DNA, CDR3 protein. A D gene is named only where the DNA matches it firmly. Some rows mark clone size as missing; the rest say once, few, many or name a class of expanded clone.

d_gene: TRBD1
abundance: .
j_gene: TRBJ2-2
v_gene: TRBV2
CDR3nt: TGTGCCAGCACGAAGAGTCAGGACAGGGGTATCGGGGAGCTGTTTTTT
CDR3aa: CASTKSQDRGIGELFF

d_gene: .
abundance: .
j_gene: TRBJ2-1
v_gene: TRBV6-5
CDR3nt: TGTGCCAGCAGTTACTTGACAGGGAGGAAACGCAATGAGCAGTTCTTC
CDR3aa: CASSYLTGRKRNEQFF

d_gene: TRBD2
abundance: .
j_gene: TRBJ2-5
v_gene: TRBV5-1
CDR3nt: TGCGCCAGCAGCCTGACTAGCGGGGATGAGACCCAGTACTTC
CDR3aa: CASSLTSGDETQYF

d_gene: .
abundance: few
j_gene: TRBJ1-2
v_gene: TRBV29-1
CDR3nt: TGCAGCGACCGACGGGGAGATGGCTACACCTTC
CDR3aa: CSDRRGDGYTF

d_gene: .
abundance: .
j_gene: TRBJ2-3
v_gene: TRBV19
CDR3nt: TGTGCCAGTAGTATAGCTAGAAGGACAGATACGCAGTATTTT
CDR3aa: CASSIARRTDTQYF

d_gene: .
abundance: .
j_gene: TRBJ2-7
v_gene: TRBV11-2
CDR3nt: TGTGCCAGCAGCCATATCGTAAGGGACTCCTCCTACGAGCAGTACTTC
CDR3aa: CASSHIVRDSSYEQYF

d_gene: .
abundance: .
j_gene: TRBJ2-3
v_gene: TRBV6-1
CDR3nt: TGTGCCAGCATCTCCCAAGGGGGGGGCGGGGATACGCAGTATTTT
CDR3aa: CASISQGGGGDTQYF

d_gene: .
abundance: few
j_gene: TRBJ2-7
v_gene: TRBV4-1
CDR3nt: TGCGCCAGCAGCCAAGAATCAATGGGGGGTTGGACCTACGAGCAGTACTTC
CDR3aa: CASSQESMGGWTYEQYF

d_gene: .
abundance: once
j_gene: TRBJ2-3
v_gene: TRBV4-3
CDR3nt: TGCGCCAGCAGCCAAGTTCGAGGGAACGGAGATACGCAGTATTTT
CDR3aa: CASSQVRGNGDTQYF

d_gene: .
abundance: .
j_gene: TRBJ1-5
v_gene: TRBV18
CDR3nt: TGTGCCAGCTCAGACGTTCAGGGTTACAATCAGCCCCAGCATTTT
CDR3aa: CASSDVQGYNQPQHF

d_gene: .
abundance: .
j_gene: TRBJ2-5
v_gene: TRBV5-4
CDR3nt: TGTGCCAGCAGCTTGGAAGGTGCAGGGGGAGGGACCCAGTACTTC
CDR3aa: CASSLEGAGGGTQYF

d_gene: .
abundance: .
j_gene: TRBJ2-5
v_gene: TRBV20-1
CDR3nt: TGCAGTGCTAGGGCTTCCGAGACCCAGTACTTC
CDR3aa: CSARASETQYF

d_gene: TRBD1
abundance: once
j_gene: TRBJ2-6
v_gene: TRBV7-9
CDR3nt: TGTGCCAGCGGACAGGGGGCGGCCTCTGGGGCCAACGTCCTGACTTTC
CDR3aa: CASGQGAASGANVLTF

d_gene: .
abundance: .
j_gene: TRBJ2-7
v_gene: TRBV6-1
CDR3nt: TGTGCCAGCAGTTTACAGCCCTCGGGGATCTACGAGCAGTACTTC
CDR3aa: CASSLQPSGIYEQYF

d_gene: TRBD1
abundance: .
j_gene: TRBJ2-7
v_gene: TRBV5-1
CDR3nt: TGCGCCAGCAGTTATCAAGGGACAGGGGTCTTCTACGAGCAGTACTTC
CDR3aa: CASSYQGTGVFYEQYF

d_gene: TRBD2
abundance: .
j_gene: TRBJ2-3
v_gene: TRBV7-2
CDR3nt: TGTGCCAGCAGCCCGCCGGGACTAGCAGCAGATACGCAGTATTTT
CDR3aa: CASSPPGLAADTQYF

d_gene: .
abundance: .
j_gene: TRBJ2-7
v_gene: TRBV5-1
CDR3nt: TGCGCCAGCAGTCCCGAGTCCCGTTCAGGGGCGGGGGCCGAGCAGTACTTC
CDR3aa: CASSPESRSGAGAEQYF

d_gene: TRBD1
abundance: .
j_gene: TRBJ1-1
v_gene: TRBV30
CDR3nt: TGTGCCTGGAGTGTCGTGACAGGGGGGGCGGTCGGCGCTGAAGCTTTCTTT
CDR3aa: CAWSVVTGGAVGAEAFF

d_gene: .
abundance: .
j_gene: TRBJ2-3
v_gene: TRBV2
CDR3nt: TGTGCCAGCACCTACCTCGGGGGCACAGATACGCAGTATTTT
CDR3aa: CASTYLGGTDTQYF

d_gene: .
abundance: .
j_gene: TRBJ2-5
v_gene: TRBV25-1
CDR3nt: TGTGCCAGCAGTGACCCCAGGGTGTACCAAGAGACCCAGTACTTC
CDR3aa: CASSDPRVYQETQYF

d_gene: TRBD2
abundance: .
j_gene: TRBJ2-1
v_gene: TRBV27
CDR3nt: TGTGCCAGCAGCCGGACTAGCGGGAGTGGTGAGCAGTTCTTC
CDR3aa: CASSRTSGSGEQFF

d_gene: .
abundance: .
j_gene: TRBJ2-2
v_gene: TRBV2
CDR3nt: TGTGCCAGCGAGCCTCGAACCGGGGAGCTGTTTTTT
CDR3aa: CASEPRTGELFF

d_gene: .
abundance: .
j_gene: TRBJ1-5
v_gene: TRBV19
CDR3nt: TGTGCCAGTAGTCCCTCCGGTCGAGTGGCCCAGCATTTT
CDR3aa: CASSPSGRVAQHF

d_gene: TRBD2
abundance: .
j_gene: TRBJ2-3
v_gene: TRBV30
CDR3nt: TGTGCCTGGAGTGTACTTTCCGGGGCGGGGGGAGATACGCAGTATTTT
CDR3aa: CAWSVLSGAGGDTQYF

d_gene: .
abundance: .
j_gene: TRBJ2-7
v_gene: TRBV27
CDR3nt: TGTGCCAGCAGTTTCGGACCGGGGGCCTACGAGCAGTACTTC
CDR3aa: CASSFGPGAYEQYF

d_gene: TRBD1
abundance: .
j_gene: TRBJ2-3
v_gene: TRBV28
CDR3nt: TGTGCCAGCAGTCTGCTACAGGGGAGCACAGATACGCAGTATTTT
CDR3aa: CASSLLQGSTDTQYF

d_gene: TRBD2
abundance: once
j_gene: TRBJ2-1
v_gene: TRBV9
CDR3nt: TGTGCCAGCAGCGTAGGGACGGGAGGGCCTCCGGAGCAGTTCTTC
CDR3aa: CASSVGTGGPPEQFF

d_gene: .
abundance: .
j_gene: TRBJ1-3
v_gene: TRBV4-1
CDR3nt: TGCGCCAGCAGCCAAGAGGGCTACTCTGGAAACACCATATATTTT
CDR3aa: CASSQEGYSGNTIYF

d_gene: TRBD1
abundance: few
j_gene: TRBJ2-7
v_gene: TRBV4-1
CDR3nt: TGCGCCAGCAGCCAAGTGACAGGGAGCCTCTACGAGCAGTACTTC
CDR3aa: CASSQVTGSLYEQYF

d_gene: .
abundance: .
j_gene: TRBJ1-2
v_gene: TRBV9
CDR3nt: TGTGCCAGCAGCGTACAGGCGGGGGGAACCCCAGACTATGGCTACACCTTC
CDR3aa: CASSVQAGGTPDYGYTF

d_gene: .
abundance: .
j_gene: TRBJ1-1
v_gene: TRBV28
CDR3nt: TGTGCCAGCAGTCCCCACGCGGGGGCCAACACTGAAGCTTTCTTT
CDR3aa: CASSPHAGANTEAFF